This TCR beta chain was captured in a study of regulatory dendritic cells for organ transplantation (TCRdb year 2017). Study-level background: The TCRbeta repertoires of sorted naive and memory CD4+ and CD8+ T cells were sequenced before and after allostimulation with regulatory or mature dendritic cells. Findings and caveats that apply to the study as a whole: Among the resting subsets, memory CD8+ T cells contained the most alloreactive TCR clonotypes. In both subjects, allostimulation led to expansion of memory CD8+ clones, although regulatory dendritic cells appeared to cause more limited expansion than mature dendritic cells did. Only a couple of subjects were sequenced, and the authors noted considerable between-individual heterogeneity in the alloreactive memory CD8+ T cell pool. Naive CD4+ and CD8+ T cells showed highly diverse repertoires, whereas memory cells were less diverse and memory CD8+ cells were the most oligoclonal.

Multiplexed two-step PCR with Vbeta-specific forward primers and Jbeta-specific reverse primers was used to amplify TCRbeta CDR3 regions. Through the immunoSEQ service, the TCRbeta libraries were run on an Illumina instrument for sequencing. Processing in the source paper ran as follows. IMGT annotation was used to assign V, D and J genes, and synthetic CDR3 analogues were used to correct counts for multiplex PCR bias. Repertoire clonality was computed in the immunoSEQ Analyzer as one minus normalized Shannon entropy. Clonal expansion was defined by Fisher's exact test with Benjamini-Hochberg false discovery rate control, using two-tailed P<0.01. As stored in TCRdb, this immuneACCESS dataset retains in-frame rearrangements with V and J assigned. A fraction of the clones does not appear; measured against another copy, unresolved V genes explain less than half of the discrepancy, and the remainder lacks a known reason. V and J calls and clone size are given by that table; D and trimming were obtained from the DNA. For this sample the table gives 30,000 or so clones, of which about four fifths were detected only once. Under 0.12% of the sample belongs to the ten largest clones.

FACS was used to sort CD4+ or CD8+ cells into naive T cells, defined as CD45RA+, and memory T cells, defined as CD45RO+. Two healthy control subjects provided the T cells used for TCR sequencing. Unstimulated sorted T cell subsets served as baseline controls for the mixed lymphocyte reactions. Genomic DNA was extracted with the Qiagen DNeasy Blood & Tissue Kit. Of note for this clone: The antigen it binds to is not known. One base away there is no much larger clone; base qualities are not given.

Including cysteine and phenylalanine, the CDR3 has 18 amino acids. Only the CDR3 DNA is retained, 54 bases long and in frame from the first base. CDR1 and CDR2 are read off the germline V gene (reference sequence) as LNHDA and SQIVND. The V end gives up 1 base and the J end 1 base, leaving 11 bases in the junction not matched to a gene. The source is a human donor in good health. Sequencing was performed on naive CD4+ T cells from blood. Reading the label with the study, this specimen's cell subset or site is: CD45RA+ naive T cells. The sequence joins TRBV19 to TRBJ1-1; 8 middle bases align to TRBD1. The DNA reads TGTGCCAGTAGTATAGCCCCCCGGACAGGGCGTAAGAACACTGAAGCTTTCTTT. It is translated as CASSIAPRTGRKNTEAFF.